This TCR beta chain was obtained from a study of T cell responses to AZD1222 COVID-19 vaccine. The V and J ends lost 4 bases and 8 bases respectively, with 10 bases between them. This CDR3 comprises 12 residues. The germline V gene encodes CDR1 KGHDR and CDR2 SFDVKD. Generated by immunoSEQ multiplex PCR, the TCRdb table keeps only in-frame clones and is missing some. Among 150,000 to 180,000 clones listed, 90% were seen once. The chain links TRBV24-1 to TRBJ1-2; perhaps TRBD1 as D (6 bases). Sample: peripheral blood, taken on day 0 of AZD1222 vaccination. The sequence derives from an adult in good health. The CDR3 sequence: CATSETGFGYTF. The CDR3 DNA sequence: TGTGCCACCAGTGAAACAGGGTTCGGCTACACCTTC.